The 30 T cell receptor beta chains reported below all come from one sample, sequenced in a study of cytomegalovirus exposure and HLA in healthy donors. Both 60 Vbeta primers and 13 Jbeta primers went into the PCR. The repertoire was sequenced with immunoSEQ multiplex PCR; TCRdb's copy has only in-frame clones and lacks some. The table shows around 80,000 clones, with 62% occurring only once. Sequencing was carried out using PBMCs. These receptors were collected from a male donor in good health and CMV-seropositive.

J is TRBJ2-7 and V is TRBV18; maybe TRBD1 (6 bases). Germline CDR1 and CDR2: KGHSH and LQKENI. The CDR3 is 13 amino acids. V lost 6 bases and J 0 bases, leaving 9 bases between the germline ends. The CDR3 nucleotides are TGTGCCAGCTCGCCGGGACACTCCTACGAGCAGTACTTC. Translation: CASSPGHSYEQYF.

This sequence joins TRBV27 and TRBJ2-1; perhaps TRBD1 as D (5 bases). This CDR3 is 13 amino acids long. The germline gives CDR1 MNHEY, CDR2 SMNVEV (reference sequence). The ends were cut back, 6 bases at V and 8 bases at J, with 14 bases in the middle. As DNA, the CDR3 is TGTGCCAGCAGGGACATCTTAAGGGATGAGCAGTTCTTC. Translating it yields CASRDILRDEQFF.

V usage is TRBV7-9 and J usage is TRBJ2-2; 9 bases match TRBD2. With V trimmed by 5 bases and J by 5 bases, 12 bases remained unmatched. The germline gives CDR1 SEHNR, CDR2 FQNEAQ (reference sequence). The CDR3 contains 17 residues. The CDR3 bases are TGTGCCAGCAGCAGACCTAATGGGCTAGCGGGGACCGGGGAGCTGTTTTTT. Translation: CASSRPNGLAGTGELFF.

With regard to this clone: The junction shows a germline mismatch at one end, possibly a read error. The chain uses TRBV7-2 and TRBJ2-1; 10 bases align to TRBD2. The CDR3 runs 14 residues. Germline loops: CDR1 SGHTA, CDR2 FQGNSA. CDR3 in amino acids: CASSLAGANNEQFF. The DNA of the CDR3 is TGTGCCAGCAGCCTAGCGGGGGCCAACAATGAGCAGTTCTTC.

As for this clone: An end of the junction does not agree with germline; a read error may underlie this. This chain links TRBV10-1 with TRBJ1-2, with 8 bases matching TRBD1. CDR1 is WNHNN and CDR2 is SYGVQD in the germline V gene (reference sequence). The CDR3 extends over 17 amino acids. The CDR3 spells CASSSGLGQAIPYGYPF. For the CDR3, the DNA is TGCGCCAGCAGTTCGGGTTTGGGACAGGCTATCCCCTACGGCTACCCCTTC.

There are a few counts of this clone. This sequence joins TRBV28 and TRBJ2-1, with 8 bases aligning to TRBD2. There are 13 residues in the CDR3. Germline trimming cut 6 bases from V and 10 bases from J; bases unmatched to any gene: 8. CDR1 and CDR2 from the germline V gene are MDHEN and SYDVKM. The CDR3: CASSQAGAGEQFF. CDR3 bases: TGTGCCAGCAGCCAAGCGGGGGCCGGGGAGCAGTTCTTC.

This clone has only a few counts. The chain combines TRBV7-6 with TRBJ2-1; 7 bases fit TRBD2. Germline lookup yields CDR1 SGHVS and CDR2 FNYEAQ. This CDR3 contains 13 residues. J gave up 10 bases and V 1 base, and 4 bases lay outside the gene matches. CDR3 sequence (DNA): TGTGCCAGCAGCTTAGGCAGCGGGATGGAGCAGTTCTTC. Translation gives CASSLGSGMEQFF.

The V gene is TRBV9, the J gene TRBJ2-7; D is possibly TRBD2 (5 bases). The CDR3 runs 15 residues. Germline V gives CDR1 SGDLS, CDR2 YYNGEE. V dropped 3 bases and J dropped 5 bases, with 18 bases sitting between them. The CDR3 loop reads CASSEDSGSFDEQYF. The CDR3 nucleotides read TGTGCCAGCAGCGAGGACTCGGGGTCGTTTGACGAGCAGTACTTC. The whole variable domain, remainder taken from reference TRBV9 and TRBJ2-7, is DSGVTQTPKHLITATGQRVTLRCSPRSGDLSVYWYQQSLDQGLQFLIQYYNGEERAKGNILERFSAQQFPDLHSELNLSSLELGDSALYFCASSEDSGSFDEQYFGPGTRLTVT.

The chain uses TRBV2 and TRBJ2-2; TRBD2 might be the D (5 bases). Trimming pared 6 bases from V and 8 bases from J, leaving 10 bases between. Germline values: CDR1 SNHLY, CDR2 FYNNEI. This CDR3 comprises 12 residues. CDR3 bases: TGTGCCAGCAGCCCTGAGGGAGGGGAGCTGTTTTTT. Translating gives CASSPEGGELFF.

This clone came up a few times. The J gene is TRBJ2-7, the V gene TRBV6-5; TRBD2 matches 9 bases. Germline values: CDR1 MNHEY, CDR2 SVGAGI. CDR3 length equals 14 residues. The V segment lost 6 bases and the J segment 7 bases; nucleotides outside the gene matches: 10. CDR3 residues: CASRPGSGRKEQYF. The CDR3 nucleotides are TGTGCCAGCAGGCCGGGTAGCGGGAGAAAAGAGCAGTACTTC.

V gene TRBV6-5 combines with J gene TRBJ1-2; tentatively, D is TRBD1 (5 bases). Germline CDR1 MNHEY, CDR2 SVGAGI. The CDR3 extends over 15 amino acids. The ends were cut back, 4 bases at V and 5 bases at J, with 17 bases in the middle. The CDR3 DNA reads TGTGCCAGCAGTTCCGTCGTCGGGGGGGTGTATGGCTACACCTTC. Its translation is CASSSVVGGVYGYTF.

The rearrangement uses TRBV27 and TRBJ2-4, with no clear D. The V gene lost 2 bases and the J gene lost 0 bases, with 8 bases spanning the gap. This CDR3 is built from 15 residues. Germline V gene lookup returns CDR1 MNHEY and CDR2 SMNVEV (reference sequence). The CDR3 protein is CASSLGALAKNIQYF. DNA of the CDR3: TGTGCCAGCAGTTTAGGAGCACTAGCCAAAAACATTCAGTACTTC.

J is TRBJ1-1 and V is TRBV5-1, with 10 bases identical to TRBD1. CDR1 is SGHRS, CDR2 YFSETQ, per germline. This CDR3 is built from 14 residues. Trimming removed 4 bases from V and 5 bases from J; junction bases left unmatched: 5. As DNA, the CDR3 is TGCGCCAGCAGCCGGGACAGGGGAGGTACTGAAGCTTTCTTT. This gives the protein CASSRDRGGTEAFF.

The chain recombines TRBV7-8 with TRBJ2-3; 9 bases map to TRBD2. CDR1 SGHVS and CDR2 FQNEAQ come from the germline V gene. Trimming at V came to 5 bases and at J to 12 bases, leaving 18 bases not matched to a gene. This CDR3 spans 16 amino acids. The CDR3, as DNA: TGTGCCAGCAGCCCGCAGAGTCTAGCGGGGCTTGTGGTTCAGTATTTT. It specifies CASSPQSLAGLVVQYF. Full variable domain (missing parts from reference TRBV7-8 and TRBJ2-3): GAGVSQSPRYKVAKRGQDVALRCDPISGHVSLFWYQQALGQGPEFLTYFQNEAQLDKSGLPSDRFFAERPEGSVSTLKIQRTQQEDSAVYLCASSPQSLAGLVVQYFGPGTRLTVL.

J is TRBJ1-2 and V is TRBV11-2; D is unresolved. The V gene lost 2 bases and the J gene lost 5 bases, with 12 bases spanning the gap. The germline CDR1 and CDR2 sequences are SGHAT and FQNNGV. CDR3 length equals 14 residues. The CDR3 region has the DNA TGTGCCAGCAGCTTAATCCGGGATGATTATGGCTACACCTTC. Protein product: CASSLIRDDYGYTF.

This chain connects TRBV11-1 to TRBJ2-1; a possible D gene is TRBD1 (6 bases). The V end lost 5 bases, the J end lost 8 bases, and 25 bases lay between the germline ends. Looked up from germline, CDR1 is SGHAT and CDR2 is FQDESV (reference sequence). This CDR3 is built from 17 residues. The CDR3: CASSLYLGASNYHEQFF. As DNA, the CDR3 is TGTGCCAGCAGCCTCTATTTGGGGGCTTCCAATTACCATGAGCAGTTCTTC.

V and J are TRBV7-9 and TRBJ2-2; 8 bases map to TRBD1. V was pared by 2 bases and J by 5 bases, with 7 bases of the junction left unmatched. This CDR3 is built from 16 residues. From germline, CDR1 is SEHNR and CDR2 FQNEAQ (reference sequence). The DNA of the CDR3 is TGTGCCAGCAGCTTAAATCAGGGGGCGGGGACCGGGGAGCTGTTTTTT. Protein product: CASSLNQGAGTGELFF.

The rearrangement uses TRBV6-1 and TRBJ1-4, with 11 bases matching TRBD1. The V segment lost 6 bases and the J segment 10 bases; nucleotides outside the gene matches: 7. Germline CDR1 MNHNS, CDR2 SASEGT. The CDR3 is 14 residues long. CDR3 protein: CASSGTGGRGKLFF. In DNA form, the CDR3 reads TGTGCCAGCAGCGGGACAGGGGGTCGGGGAAAACTGTTTTTT.

V gene TRBV11-1 combines with J gene TRBJ2-5, with D tentatively TRBD2 (5 bases). The CDR3 totals 12 residues. V lost 5 bases and J lost 9, with 13 bases in between. Germline CDR1 is SGHAT and CDR2 is FQDESV (reference sequence). The chain's CDR3 is CASSRTVKAQYF. In DNA, the CDR3 is TGTGCCAGCAGCCGGACTGTGAAGGCCCAGTACTTC. Looking up the rest from reference TRBV11-1 and TRBJ2-5 gives the full variable domain: EAEVAQSPRYKITEKSQAVAFWCDPISGHATLYWYRQILGQGPELLVQFQDESVVDDSQLPKDRFSAERLKGVDSTLKIQPAELGDSAMYLCASSRTVKAQYFGPGTRLLVL.

The chain has TRBV5-6 and TRBJ1-2; 7 nucleotides match TRBD1. CDR3 length: 14 residues. Unmatched junction bases numbered 12, after V lost 5 bases and J lost 8 bases. The germline V gene encodes CDR1 SGHDT and CDR2 YYEEEE. CDR3: CASRNQGGAGGYTF. DNA of the CDR3: TGTGCCAGCAGAAACCAGGGGGGCGCAGGGGGCTACACCTTC. Full variable domain (remainder filled in from reference TRBV5-6 and TRBJ1-2): DAGVTQSPTHLIKTRGQQVTLRCSPKSGHDTVSWYQQALGQGPQFIFQYYEEEERQRGNFPDRFSGHQFPNYSSELNVNALLLGDSALYLCASRNQGGAGGYTFGSGTRLTVV.

This clone was seen a single time. The J gene is TRBJ1-2, the V gene TRBV7-3, with 8 bases matching TRBD1. The germline V gene encodes CDR1 SGHTA and CDR2 FQGTGA. The V gene end was trimmed by 5 bases and the J gene end by 6 bases; junction bases not matched to a gene: 5. This CDR3 comprises 13 residues. The DNA for the CDR3 is TGTGCCAGCAGCCCTGACAGGGGACATGGCTACACCTTC. Translated, it gives CASSPDRGHGYTF. Combining the CDR3 with reference TRBV7-3 and TRBJ1-2 gives the whole variable domain GAGVSQTPSNKVTEKGKYVELRCDPISGHTALYWYRQSLGQGPEFLIYFQGTGAADDSGLPNDRFFAVRPEGSVSTLKIQRTERGDSAVYLCASSPDRGHGYTFGSGTRLTVV.

The chain joins TRBV5-1 to TRBJ2-3, with a possible D match to TRBD2 (7 bases). Trimming left V 5 bases short and J 5 bases short, with 18 bases between. This CDR3 comprises 15 residues. Germline V gives CDR1 SGHRS, CDR2 YFSETQ. As DNA, the CDR3 is TGCGCCAGCAGTTTTGGATCGGGGGGCGGAGATACGCAGTATTTT. Translating it yields CASSFGSGGGDTQYF.

The chain links TRBV6-5 to TRBJ1-6; TRBD1 agrees at 11 bases. CDR1 is MNHEY and CDR2 is SVGAGI in the germline V gene. The trim removed 3 bases at V and 8 bases at J, leaving 3 bases unmatched. The CDR3 is 15 amino acids. The CDR3 nucleotides are TGTGCCAGCAGTTATTGGACAGGGGGCGATTCACCCCTCCACTTT. This gives the protein CASSYWTGGDSPLHF.

The chain carries TRBV4-3 and TRBJ2-1; D unresolved. Germline CDR1 and CDR2: LGHNA and YSLEER. Trimming stripped 0 bases from V and 4 bases from J, with 10 bases between. CDR3 length: 15 residues. The CDR3: CASSQDLEPYNEQFF. The CDR3 bases are TGCGCCAGCAGCCAAGATTTGGAGCCATACAATGAGCAGTTCTTC.

The chain recombines TRBV25-1 with TRBJ2-1, with 7 bases aligning to TRBD1. Germline CDR1 is MGHDK and CDR2 is SYGVNS. This CDR3 region has 11 residues. The V gene end was trimmed by 3 bases and the J gene end by 15 bases; junction bases not matched to a gene: 5. CDR3 region: CASSETGNLFF. CDR3 DNA sequence: TGTGCCAGCAGTGAGACAGGGAATCTGTTCTTC.

The chain employs TRBV7-2 and TRBJ2-1, with a tentative D call TRBD1 (6 bases). CDR1 and CDR2 from the germline V gene are SGHTA and FQGNSA. Trimming took 3 bases from V and 6 from J, leaving 12 bases between them. CDR3 size: 14 residues. CDR3 sequence reads: CASSFGQLINEQFF. CDR3 nucleotides: TGTGCCAGCAGCTTTGGACAGCTAATCAATGAGCAGTTCTTC.

The CDR3 region has the DNA TGCGCCAGCAGCCGAAAGACCGGGACAGGCGAGCTCTACGAGCAGTACTTC. This translates into CASSRKTGTGELYEQYF. This chain connects TRBV5-1 to TRBJ2-7, with 8 bases fitting TRBD1. V lost 4 bases to trimming and J lost 3 bases; unmatched junction nucleotides: 15. Germline lookup yields CDR1 SGHRS and CDR2 YFSETQ. The CDR3 covers 17 residues.

V usage is TRBV27 and J usage is TRBJ2-7, with TRBD1 as a possible D gene (6 bases). V lost 8 bases and J 1 base, leaving 12 bases between the germline ends. Germline loops: CDR1 MNHEY, CDR2 SMNVEV (reference sequence). The CDR3 extends over 13 amino acids. In DNA form, the CDR3 reads TGTGCCAGCGCGCCAGGGGAATCCTACGAGCAGTACTTC. This translates into CASAPGESYEQYF.

The rearrangement joins TRBV6-4 to TRBJ2-1; the match to TRBD2 covers 12 bases. CDR3 length equals 16 residues. Germline V gene data show CDR1 as MRHNA and CDR2 as SNTAGT. V shed 5 bases and J 1 base; nucleotides not matched to a gene: 3. The CDR3: CASSSSGGGSYNEQFF. The CDR3 DNA reads TGTGCCAGCAGTTCTAGCGGGGGGGGGTCCTACAATGAGCAGTTCTTC.

V and J are TRBV28 and TRBJ2-1; TRBD2 agrees at 8 bases. CDR1 MDHEN and CDR2 SYDVKM come from the germline V gene. After removal of 5 bases from V and 9 bases from J, the junction contained 9 bases not matched to a gene. This CDR3 has 14 amino acids. As DNA, the CDR3 is TGTGCCAGCAGTAGGAGCGGGAGAAGGGGTGAGCAGTTCTTC. Its protein product is CASSRSGRRGEQFF.